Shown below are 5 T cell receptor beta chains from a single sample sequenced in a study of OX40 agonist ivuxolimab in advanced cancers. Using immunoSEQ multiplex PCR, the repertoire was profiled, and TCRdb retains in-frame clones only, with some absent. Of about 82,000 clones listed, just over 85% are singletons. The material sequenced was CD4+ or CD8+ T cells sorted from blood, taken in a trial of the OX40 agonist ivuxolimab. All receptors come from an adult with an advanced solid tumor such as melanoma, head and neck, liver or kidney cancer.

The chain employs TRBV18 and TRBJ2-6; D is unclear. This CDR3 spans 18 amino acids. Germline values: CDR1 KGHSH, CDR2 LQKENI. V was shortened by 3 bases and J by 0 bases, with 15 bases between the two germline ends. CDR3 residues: CASSPLWTGVSGANVLTF. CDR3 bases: TGTGCCAGCTCACCTTTGTGGACGGGTGTCTCTGGGGCCAACGTCCTGACTTTC. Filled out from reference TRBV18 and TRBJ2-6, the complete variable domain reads NAGVMQNPRHLVRRRGQEARLRCSPMKGHSHVYWYRQLPEEGLKFMVYLQKENIIDESGMPKERFSAEFPKEGPSILRIQQVVRGDSAAYFCASSPLWTGVSGANVLTFGAGSRLTVL.

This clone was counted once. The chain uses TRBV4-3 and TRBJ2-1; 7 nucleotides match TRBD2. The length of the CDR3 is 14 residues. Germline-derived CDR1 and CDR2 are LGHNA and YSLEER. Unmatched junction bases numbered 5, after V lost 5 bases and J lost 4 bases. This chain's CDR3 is CASSGLEGYNEQFF. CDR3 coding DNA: TGCGCCAGCAGCGGACTAGAGGGTTACAATGAGCAGTTCTTC.

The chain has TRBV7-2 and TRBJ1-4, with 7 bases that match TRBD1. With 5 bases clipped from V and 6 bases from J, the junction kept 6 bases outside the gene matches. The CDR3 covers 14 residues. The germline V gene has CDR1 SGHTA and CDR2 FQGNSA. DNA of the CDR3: TGTGCCAGCAGCCCGGACAGGTTTTATGAAAAACTGTTTTTT. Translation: CASSPDRFYEKLFF.

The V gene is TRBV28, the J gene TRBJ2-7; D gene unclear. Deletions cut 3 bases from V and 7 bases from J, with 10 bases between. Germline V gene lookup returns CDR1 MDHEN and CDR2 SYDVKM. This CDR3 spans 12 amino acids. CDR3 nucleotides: TGTGCCAGCAGTTTGTCAACTCGGGAGCAGTACTTC. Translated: CASSLSTREQYF.

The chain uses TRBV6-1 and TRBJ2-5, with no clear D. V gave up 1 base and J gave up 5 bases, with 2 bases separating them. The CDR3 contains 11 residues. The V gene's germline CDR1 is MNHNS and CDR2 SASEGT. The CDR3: CASSEGETQYF. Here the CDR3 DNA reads TGTGCCAGCAGTGAAGGGGAGACCCAGTACTTC.